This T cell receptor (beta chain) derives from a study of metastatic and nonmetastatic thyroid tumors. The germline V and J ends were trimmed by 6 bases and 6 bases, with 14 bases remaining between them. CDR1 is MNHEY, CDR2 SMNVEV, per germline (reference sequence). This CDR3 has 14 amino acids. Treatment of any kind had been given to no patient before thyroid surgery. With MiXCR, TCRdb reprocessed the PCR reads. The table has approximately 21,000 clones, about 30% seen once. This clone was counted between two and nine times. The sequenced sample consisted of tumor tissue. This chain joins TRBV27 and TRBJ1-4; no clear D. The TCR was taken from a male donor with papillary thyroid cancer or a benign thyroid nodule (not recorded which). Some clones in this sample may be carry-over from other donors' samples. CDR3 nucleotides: TGTGCCAGCAGACGGAGGAATCGGGATGAAAAACTGTTTTTT. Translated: CASRRRNRDEKLFF.